The 24 T cell receptor beta chains in this list originate from one sample, sequenced in a study of T cells after yellow fever vaccination. Via MiXCR, TCRdb re-called the 5' RACE reads, giving one row per CDR3 protein. The repertoire holds 170,000 or so distinct CDR3 sequences, with roughly 6.2% as singletons. Here the sequenced sample was CD4+ T cells sorted from PBMCs, taken on the day of the first yellow fever vaccination. The receptors come from a man aged 18 to 30 who received the YFV17D yellow fever vaccine.

The sample holds many counts of this clonotype. The chain couples TRBV4-3 to TRBJ2-6; D uncertain. Trimming left V 2 bases short and J 0 bases short, with 5 bases between. The germline gives CDR1 LGHNA, CDR2 YSLEER. The CDR3 covers 15 residues. In nucleotides, the CDR3 is TGCGCCAGCAGCCAATGGCACTCTGGGGCCAACGTCCTGACTTTC. The encoded protein is CASSQWHSGANVLTF.

J is TRBJ1-2 and V is TRBV4-3; D may be TRBD1 (6 bases). Germline V gene lookup returns CDR1 LGHNA and CDR2 YSLEER. The CDR3 totals 14 residues. The ends were cut back, 2 bases at V and 4 bases at J, with 11 bases in the middle. CDR3 region: CASSQTGTFYGYTF. Written as DNA, the CDR3 is TGCGCCAGCAGCCAAACCGGGACATTCTATGGCTACACCTTC.

V and J are TRBV12-3 or TRBV12-4 and TRBJ2-1; 9 bases are a match to TRBD1. Germline trimming cut 7 bases from V and 7 bases from J; bases unmatched to any gene: 5. The CDR3 contains 13 residues. Here the CDR3 reads CASTLTGGNEQFF. CDR3 bases: TGTGCCAGCACCCTGACAGGGGGTAATGAGCAGTTCTTC.

This clonotype was observed a handful of times. This sequence joins TRBV5-6 and TRBJ2-7; tentatively, D is TRBD1 or TRBD2 (6 bases each). The CDR3 spans 14 residues. V was clipped by 0 bases and J by 7 bases, with 14 bases between them. Germline-derived CDR1 and CDR2 are SGHDT and YYEEEE. Here the CDR3 reads CASSLDGGRREQYF. DNA for the CDR3: TGTGCCAGCAGCTTGGATGGGGGGCGGAGGGAGCAGTACTTC.

This clonotype was counted a few times. This chain joins TRBV11-3 and TRBJ2-1; 8 bases agree with TRBD2. Germline values: CDR1 SGHNT, CDR2 YENEEA. This CDR3 contains 16 residues. V was clipped by 7 bases and J by 6 bases; unmatched bases: 14. The CDR3 here is CASTLRPGGPTNEQFF. The CDR3 DNA is TGTGCCAGCACCCTCCGTCCGGGGGGGCCTACCAATGAGCAGTTCTTC.

There are a few counts of this clonotype. The chain carries TRBV7-8 and TRBJ2-7, with a possible D match to TRBD1 (6 bases). The V end was cut by 4 bases, the J end by 4 bases, with 11 bases between. CDR1 SGHVS and CDR2 FQNEAQ come from the germline V gene. The CDR3 runs 13 residues. CDR3 DNA: TGTGCCAGCAGCTCGTCCAGGGGTTACGAGCAGTACTTC. It is translated as CASSSSRGYEQYF.

This clonotype was detected a few times. The J gene is TRBJ1-4, the V gene TRBV7-2; D unresolved. Trimming left V 1 base short and J 8 bases short, with 11 bases between. The CDR3 contains 14 residues. Germline CDR1 is SGHTA and CDR2 is FQGNSA. CDR3 protein: CASSLVGAGEKLFF. CDR3 nucleotides: TGTGCCAGCAGCTTAGTGGGTGCGGGCGAAAAACTGTTTTTT.

This clonotype was found many times. The gene calls are TRBV5-5 and TRBJ1-4; D ambiguous. V shed 2 bases and J shed 5 bases, with 7 bases lying between them. Germline-derived CDR1 and CDR2 are SGHKS and YYEKEE (reference sequence). The CDR3 extends over 13 amino acids. The CDR3 region has the DNA TGTGCCAGCAGCTTCGACGGGAATGAAAAACTGTTTTTT. Encoded protein: CASSFDGNEKLFF.

This clonotype was seen at least ten times. The V and J genes are TRBV4-1 and TRBJ2-2; the D call may be TRBD1 or TRBD2 (5 bases each). The germline V and J ends were trimmed by 4 bases and 2 bases, with 23 bases remaining between them. The germline V gene encodes CDR1 MGHRA and CDR2 YSYEKL. CDR3 length equals 19 residues. The CDR3 region is CASSPMRFRGKLNTGELFF. The DNA for the CDR3 is TGCGCCAGCAGCCCAATGAGGTTCCGGGGCAAACTAAACACCGGGGAGCTGTTTTTT.

The chain uses TRBV14 and TRBJ2-3; D gene ambiguous. The germline CDR1 and CDR2 sequences are SGHDN and FVKESK. Trimming shortened V by 3 bases and J by 1 base, and 11 bases separated the two germline ends. This CDR3 spans 15 amino acids. DNA of the CDR3: TGTGCCAGCAGCCACGGCTTTGTGGGCACAGATACGCAGTATTTT. As protein: CASSHGFVGTDTQYF.

This clonotype was detected many times. J is TRBJ2-1 and V is TRBV4-3, with 8 bases fitting TRBD2. The junction had 4 bases not matched to a gene; V was cut back by 1 base and J by 2 bases. CDR1 is LGHNA, CDR2 YSLEER, per germline. CDR3 size: 16 residues. CDR3 nucleotides: TGCGCCAGCAGCCAAGCGGCGACTAGCGCCTACAATGAGCAGTTCTTC. Protein product: CASSQAATSAYNEQFF.

The chain's CDR3 is CASIPTDINQPQHF. In nucleotides, the CDR3 is TGTGCCAGCATCCCAACAGATATAAATCAGCCCCAGCATTTT. The rearrangement uses TRBV28 and TRBJ1-5; D is uncertain. Germline V gives CDR1 MDHEN, CDR2 SYDVKM. This CDR3 spans 14 amino acids. V gave up 7 bases and J gave up 4 bases, with 14 bases separating them.

This clonotype occurred a few times. V usage is TRBV6-1 and J usage is TRBJ2-6, with D hard to call. Trimming cost V 6 bases and J 2 bases, with 11 bases left between them. Germline CDR1 reads MNHNS; CDR2 reads SASEGT. The length of the CDR3 is 15 residues. This CDR3 reads CASSLSFAGANVLTF. CDR3 coding DNA: TGTGCCAGCAGCCTATCGTTCGCTGGGGCCAACGTCCTGACTTTC.

This clonotype came up a few times. CDR3: CASSPDRDMATLYGYTF. The CDR3 DNA follows: TGTGCCAGCTCACCAGACCGGGACATGGCTACTCTCTATGGCTACACCTTC. The chain joins TRBV18 to TRBJ1-2; perhaps TRBD1 as D (6 bases). The CDR3 extends over 17 amino acids. Looked up from germline, CDR1 is KGHSH and CDR2 is LQKENI. With 2 bases removed from V and 4 bases from J, the gap between germline ends came to 20 bases.

Notes on this clonotype: This may arise from a read error, as a much more abundant clone is one base away. This chain joins TRBV4-3 and TRBJ2-5; possible D gene TRBD1, 5 bases. Trimming removed 0 bases at V and 5 bases at J, with 19 bases between. The CDR3 contains 17 residues. Germline V lookup: CDR1 LGHNA, CDR2 YSLEER. This CDR3 is CASSQEGGGRAHETQYF. In DNA, the CDR3 is TGCGCCAGCAGCCAAGAAGGTGGTGGCAGGGCTCACGAGACCCAGTACTTC.

This clonotype was counted at least ten times. V and J are TRBV11-2 and TRBJ2-1, with 10 nucleotides matching TRBD2. Unmatched junction bases numbered 8, after V lost 6 bases and J lost 6 bases. This CDR3 comprises 15 residues. Germline lookup yields CDR1 SGHAT and CDR2 FQNNGV. In DNA form, the CDR3 reads TGTGCCAGCAGAGGGAGCGGGGGGGCCGGCAATGAGCAGTTCTTC. Translating it yields CASRGSGGAGNEQFF.

This clonotype was seen ten or more times. The gene calls are TRBV7-9 and TRBJ2-3; 13 nucleotides match TRBD2. The germline CDR1 and CDR2 sequences are SEHNR and FQNEAQ (reference sequence). With V trimmed by 8 bases and J by 5 bases, 7 bases remained unmatched. The CDR3 totals 15 residues. CDR3 sequence reads: CASLLAGGPGDTQYF. The CDR3 DNA sequence: TGTGCCAGCCTACTAGCGGGGGGGCCTGGAGATACGCAGTATTTT.

The chain carries TRBV19 and TRBJ1-1; 12 bases match TRBD1. Germline trimming cut 9 bases from V and 7 bases from J; bases unmatched to any gene: 9. This CDR3 is 14 amino acids long. In germline, CDR1 is LNHDA, CDR2 SQIVND (reference sequence). The CDR3 loop reads CASGTGGAGFEAFF. The CDR3 DNA sequence: TGTGCCAGCGGGACAGGGGGCGCCGGGTTTGAAGCTTTCTTT.

This clonotype was counted many times. This chain connects TRBV18 to TRBJ2-7; D remains unclear. The CDR3 contains 13 residues. The V end was cut by 0 bases, the J end by 5 bases, with 8 bases between. Germline CDR1 is KGHSH and CDR2 is LQKENI. The CDR3: CASSPPGANEQYF. CDR3 bases: TGTGCCAGCTCACCACCGGGCGCGAACGAGCAGTACTTC. Full variable domain (rest looked up from reference TRBV18 and TRBJ2-7): NAGVMQNPRHLVRRRGQEARLRCSPMKGHSHVYWYRQLPEEGLKFMVYLQKENIIDESGMPKERFSAEFPKEGPSILRIQQVVRGDSAAYFCASSPPGANEQYFGPGTRLTVT.

The sample holds many counts of this clonotype. The chain recombines TRBV7-2 with TRBJ2-3; no clear D. Germline lookup yields CDR1 SGHTA and CDR2 FQGNSA. Trimming left V 1 base short and J 0 bases short, with 5 bases between. The CDR3 is 14 amino acids. The CDR3 loop is CASSLEESTDTQYF. Written as DNA, the CDR3 is TGTGCCAGCAGCTTAGAGGAGAGCACAGATACGCAGTATTTT.

This clonotype was counted many times. V usage is TRBV5-1 and J usage is TRBJ2-3; 7 bases match TRBD1. This CDR3 has 14 amino acids. J was trimmed by 0 bases and V by 7 bases; bases with no gene match: 5. Germline CDR1 reads SGHRS; CDR2 reads YFSETQ. CDR3 loop: CASGQGQSTDTQYF. The CDR3 nucleotides are TGCGCCAGCGGCCAGGGACAGAGCACAGATACGCAGTATTTT.

The J gene is TRBJ1-2, the V gene TRBV5-6; 7 bases agree with TRBD1. Germline V gives CDR1 SGHDT, CDR2 YYEEEE. This CDR3 spans 13 amino acids. With V trimmed by 4 bases and J by 4 bases, 4 bases remained unmatched. The CDR3 region has the DNA TGTGCCAGCAGCAGGACAGGAACCTATGGCTACACCTTC. Protein sequence: CASSRTGTYGYTF.

This chain uses TRBV2 with TRBJ1-6; D is uncertain. In germline, CDR1 is SNHLY, CDR2 FYNNEI. The CDR3 sequence is 15 residues long. The V end was cut by 7 bases, the J end by 0 bases, with 10 bases between. This CDR3 reads CASNPPYSYNSPLHF. In DNA, the CDR3 is TGTGCCAGCAACCCCCCTTACTCCTATAATTCACCCCTCCACTTT.

This clonotype was picked up a small number of times. The genes are TRBV5-1 and TRBJ2-5, with a weak D call TRBD1 (5 bases). The CDR3 totals 13 residues. In germline, CDR1 is SGHRS, CDR2 YFSETQ. The ends were cut back, 4 bases at V and 4 bases at J, with 11 bases in the middle. This CDR3 is CASSPGPGETQYF. Written as DNA, the CDR3 is TGCGCCAGCAGCCCAGGGCCAGGAGAGACCCAGTACTTC.